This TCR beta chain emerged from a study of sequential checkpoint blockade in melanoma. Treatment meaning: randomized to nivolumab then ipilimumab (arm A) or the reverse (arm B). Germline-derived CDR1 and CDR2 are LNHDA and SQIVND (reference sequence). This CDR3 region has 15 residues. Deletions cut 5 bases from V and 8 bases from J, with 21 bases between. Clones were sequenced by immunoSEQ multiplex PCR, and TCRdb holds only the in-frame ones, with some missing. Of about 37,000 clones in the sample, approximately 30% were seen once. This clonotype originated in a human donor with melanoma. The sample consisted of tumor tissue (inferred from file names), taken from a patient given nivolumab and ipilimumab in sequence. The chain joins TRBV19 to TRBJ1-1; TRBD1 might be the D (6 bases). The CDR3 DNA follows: TGTGCCAGTAGTTCCAATGGGGGGGGCGCACTGGAAGCTTTCTTT. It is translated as CASSSNGGGALEAFF.